Listed here are 8 T cell receptor beta chains from one sample, sequenced in a study of shared clonotypes between healthy human individuals. Data came from immunoSEQ multiplex PCR; TCRdb stores just in-frame clones and leaves some out. Among around 980,000 clones, 75% to 80% were seen once, and the ten largest hold 0.55% to 0.7%. Sequencing was done on a sample of memory CD4+ T cells from PBMCs. Described subset: CD45RA-negative fraction. The source of these receptors is a man younger than 35 in good health. Some clones in this sample may be carry-over from other donors' samples.

The chain joins TRBV6-5 to TRBJ2-7; D tentatively fits TRBD1 or TRBD2 (5 bases each). Looked up from germline, CDR1 is MNHEY and CDR2 is SVGAGI. The CDR3 spans 14 residues. V was clipped by 7 bases and J by 1 base, with 14 bases between them. The CDR3 is CASTGRDGSYEQYF. The CDR3 DNA reads as TGTGCCAGCACAGGCCGGGACGGATCCTACGAGCAGTACTTC.

The rearrangement uses TRBV18 and TRBJ2-5; 8 nucleotides line up with TRBD2. With 3 bases clipped from V and 6 bases from J, the junction kept 18 bases outside the gene matches. This CDR3 is built from 18 residues. Germline V gene lookup returns CDR1 KGHSH and CDR2 LQKENI. The CDR3 nucleotides are TGTGCCAGCTCACCTAAGATCAGCGGGAGAGGATTAGAGAAGACCCAGTACTTC. It encodes CASSPKISGRGLEKTQYF.

The rearrangement uses TRBV30 and TRBJ1-1, with 7 nucleotides matching TRBD1. V trimming: 0 bases; J trimming: 10 bases; junction bases outside the gene matches: 8. CDR1 GTSNPN and CDR2 SVGIG come from the germline V gene (reference sequence). The CDR3 has 13 residues. The DNA of the CDR3 is TGTGCCTGGAGTGTAATAGTCGGGACAGCAGCTTTCTTT. This encodes CAWSVIVGTAAFF.

The chain employs TRBV30 and TRBJ2-5; D might be TRBD1 or TRBD2, each matching 6 bases. The CDR3 spans 14 residues. The germline gives CDR1 GTSNPN, CDR2 SVGIG (reference sequence). V was cut by 0 bases and J by 5 bases, with 13 bases left in between. The CDR3 DNA reads as TGTGCCTGGAGTGTAAGGGGGGCCGGTGAGACCCAGTACTTC. Translation gives CAWSVRGAGETQYF.

This clone was counted only a few times. The chain employs TRBV7-2 and TRBJ2-5, with D possibly TRBD2 on 7 matching bases. Per the germline V gene, CDR1 is SGHTA and CDR2 is FQGNSA. The CDR3 is made up of 16 amino acids. V lost 1 base and J lost 1, with 13 bases in between. In nucleotides, the CDR3 is TGTGCCAGCAGCTTAGGTCCAGGGGAGGGCCAAGAGACCCAGTACTTC. Encoded protein: CASSLGPGEGQETQYF.

The CDR3 sequence: CASSPTGTDYEQYF. The CDR3, as DNA: TGTGCCAGCAGCCCTACGGGGACAGACTACGAGCAGTACTTC. The V gene is TRBV5-4, the J gene TRBJ2-7; the match to TRBD1 covers 7 bases. The CDR3 has 14 residues. Trimming removed 4 bases from V and 3 bases from J; junction bases left unmatched: 7. Per the germline V gene, CDR1 is SGHNT and CDR2 is YYREEE (reference sequence).

This clone was seen only a few times. The chain recombines TRBV6-6 with TRBJ2-6; the D is unclear. Trimming left V 7 bases short and J 0 bases short, with 13 bases between. CDR1 is MNHNY, CDR2 SVGAGI, per germline (reference sequence). The CDR3 has 16 amino acids. CDR3 sequence reads: CASTLLARSGANVLTF. The CDR3 DNA sequence: TGTGCCAGCACCCTTCTTGCCCGCTCTGGGGCCAACGTCCTGACTTTC.

This sequence joins TRBV7-3 and TRBJ1-1; D uncertain. Deletions cut 5 bases from V and 3 bases from J, with 16 bases between. The CDR3 sequence is 15 residues long. The germline V gene has CDR1 SGHTA and CDR2 FQGTGA. The CDR3 region is CASSENHRADTEAFF. The CDR3 DNA reads TGTGCCAGCAGCGAAAATCATCGGGCAGACACTGAAGCTTTCTTT.